The rows below give T cell receptor beta chains drawn from one sample of a study of blood T cell repertoires in COVID-19. Method: immunoSEQ multiplex PCR; TCRdb's copy keeps in-frame clones and lacks some. The sample shows 55,000 or so clones, 60% to 80% of them seen only once. Source material: peripheral blood. All receptors come from a man aged 55 to 70 with acute or convalescent COVID-19. Each CDR3 is given with its conserved first and last residue. The order of the fields is V gene, D gene, clone size, J gene, CDR3 DNA, CDR3 protein. D genes are given only for firm matches. Where a row states a size, it is once, few, many or the class of an expanded clone; other rows omit it.

TRBV27	NA	NA	TRBJ1-1	TGTGCCAGCTCTAATATTCTCGACACTGAAGCTTTCTTT	CASSNILDTEAFF
TRBV7-2	NA	NA	TRBJ2-6	TGTGCCAGCAGTTTCCAGGGTTCTGGGGCCAACGTCCTGACTTTC	CASSFQGSGANVLTF
TRBV6-4	NA	NA	TRBJ1-6	TGTGCCAGCAGCGTGACAGGACGGGATTCACCCCTCCACTTT	CASSVTGRDSPLHF
TRBV7-2	TRBD2	NA	TRBJ2-3	TGTGCCACCACTAGCGCTAGCACAGATACGCAGTATTTT	CATTSASTDTQYF
TRBV5-1	NA	NA	TRBJ2-7	TGCGCCAGCAGCTCTTACGGAGATTACGAGCAGTACTTC	CASSSYGDYEQYF
TRBV18	NA	NA	TRBJ1-3	TGTGCCAGTTCACCAAGTCCAGGGCACTCCTCTGGAAACACCATATATTTT	CASSPSPGHSSGNTIYF
TRBV12-5	TRBD1	medium-sized	TRBJ1-1	TGTGCTAGTGGTTTGGGCAGGGGGATGAACACTGAAGCTTTCTTT	CASGLGRGMNTEAFF
TRBV5-1	NA	NA	TRBJ1-2	TGCGCCAGCAGCTTGCGGGGACAAAGAGGCTACACCTTC	CASSLRGQRGYTF
TRBV4-1	NA	NA	TRBJ2-2	TGCGCCAGCAGCCTTAATTCCGGAGGGAACACCGGGGAGCTGTTTTTT	CASSLNSGGNTGELFF
TRBV27	NA	few	TRBJ2-3	TGTGCCAGCAGAAGCGGATACGGCACAGATACGCAGTATTTT	CASRSGYGTDTQYF
TRBV7-2	TRBD2	few	TRBJ2-1	TGTGCCAGCAGCTTAGCGCAACTAGCGGGGAGTAGTGAGCAGTTCTTC	CASSLAQLAGSSEQFF
TRBV5-6	TRBD1	few	TRBJ1-1	TGTGCCAGCAGCTCACAGGGGGCATTGAACACTGAAGCTTTCTTT	CASSSQGALNTEAFF
TRBV4-1	NA	NA	TRBJ2-2	TGCGCCAGCAGCCCCCGTCTCGCAGGGGACACCGGGGAGCTGTTTTTT	CASSPRLAGDTGELFF
TRBV9	NA	NA	TRBJ1-2	TGTGCCAGCAGCGCCCAGACAGGCGGGAACTATGGCTACACCTTC	CASSAQTGGNYGYTF
TRBV28	NA	NA	TRBJ1-1	TGTGCCAGCAGTCGATTGACAGTGGCTGAAGCTTTCTTT	CASSRLTVAEAFF
TRBV5-4	NA	once	TRBJ1-2	TGTGCCAGCAGCTTGGACAGGGCCTATGGCTACACCTTC	CASSLDRAYGYTF
TRBV19	NA	NA	TRBJ1-1	TGTGCCAGTAGTGCCTACCGGGGGGGGAACACTGAAGCTTTCTTT	CASSAYRGGNTEAFF